The 17 T cell receptor beta chains presented below share a single source sample, sequenced in a study of CXCR3-negative and CXCR3-positive naive CD8 T cells. The TRB libraries of cDNA were built by UMI-labeled 5' RACE. TCRdb reworked the 5' RACE reads into one entry per CDR3 protein, no DNA. This repertoire includes 150,000 or so distinct CDR3 sequences. Source material: naive CXCR3- CD8+ T cells from blood. Described subset: CD45RO-CCR7+CD27+CD95- naive CD8+ T cells lacking CXCR3 (TNR3-). All receptors derive from a human donor in good health. Some clones in this sample may be carry-over from other donors' samples.

The V call is TRBV12-3 or TRBV12-4, the J call TRBJ2-7; without DNA, the TCRdb call of TRBD1 cannot be checked. CDR3 length: 15 residues. The CDR3 loop is CASSPGVARGYEQYF.

This chain uses TRBV28 with TRBJ2-1; without DNA, the TCRdb call of TRBD2 cannot be checked. The CDR3 has 15 residues. The germline V gene encodes CDR1 MDHEN and CDR2 SYDVKM. The CDR3 is CASSISGRAGNEQFF.

The J gene is TRBJ2-7, the V gene TRBV5-1. The length of the CDR3 is 15 residues. CDR1 SGHRS and CDR2 YFSETQ come from the germline V gene. The CDR3 region is CASSSPDRNSYEQYF.

The chain combines TRBV4-3 with TRBJ1-5; with no DNA, the TCRdb D assignment of TRBD1 cannot be verified. Germline values: CDR1 LGHNA, CDR2 YSLEER. This CDR3 spans 16 amino acids. The chain's CDR3 is CASSQDRQVGNQPQHF.

The rearrangement uses TRBV7-9 and TRBJ2-7; there is no DNA to check the TCRdb D call of TRBD2. Germline assignment: CDR1 SEHNR and CDR2 FQNEAQ (reference sequence). The CDR3 runs to 16 residues. The CDR3 loop is CARSPGASGLNYEQYF.

The V and J genes are TRBV7-9 and TRBJ2-1; TCRdb names TRBD2, which stays unverified in the absence of DNA. Per germline, CDR1 SEHNR and CDR2 FQNEAQ (reference sequence). This CDR3 is 15 amino acids long. CDR3: CASNDQGLADNEQFF.

V gene TRBV12-3 or TRBV12-4 combines with J gene TRBJ2-5; TCRdb outputs TRBD1, but without DNA this stays unchecked. The CDR3 has 12 residues. This CDR3 is CASTTGKETQYF.

The chain has TRBV11-3 and TRBJ2-3; TCRdb's assignment of TRBD2 cannot be checked, as there is no DNA. Looked up from germline, CDR1 is SGHNT and CDR2 is YENEEA. The CDR3 loop spans 18 amino acids. CDR3 amino acids: CASSPGVAGGLGTDTQYF.

J is TRBJ2-7 and V is TRBV6-5. Germline CDR1 reads MNHEY; CDR2 reads SVGAGI. The CDR3 runs 15 residues. The chain's CDR3 is CASSERVPNPYEQYF.

This chain uses TRBV7-9 with TRBJ1-1. Germline V CDR1 and CDR2: SEHNR, FQNEAQ (reference sequence). This CDR3 spans 11 amino acids. CDR3 region: CASSLFREAFF.

This chain links TRBV28 with TRBJ1-5; as DNA is missing, the TRBD1 call by TCRdb cannot be tested. The CDR3 contains 14 residues. CDR1 is MDHEN and CDR2 is SYDVKM in the germline V gene. The CDR3 loop reads CASSPEGGNQPQHF.

The V and J genes are TRBV29-1 and TRBJ2-5; no DNA is available, so the TRBD2 call from TCRdb remains unchecked. CDR3 length: 15 residues. In germline, CDR1 is SQVTM, CDR2 ANQGSEA. The CDR3 loop is CSVVGLGYAEKTQYF.

This chain links TRBV15 with TRBJ2-1; lacking DNA, the TRBD2 call made by TCRdb goes unchecked. The germline V gene has CDR1 LNHNV and CDR2 YYDKDF (reference sequence). The CDR3 totals 15 residues. This chain's CDR3 is CATSKLAGGGNEQFF.

The chain is built from TRBV28 and TRBJ2-1; the TRBD1 assignment by TCRdb is unverifiable without DNA. The CDR3 is made up of 14 amino acids. Germline V gene lookup returns CDR1 MDHEN and CDR2 SYDVKM. CDR3 in amino acids: CASTNFRSRDRAFF.

The rearrangement links TRBV19 to TRBJ2-1; as DNA is missing, the TRBD2 call by TCRdb cannot be tested. Per the germline V gene, CDR1 is LNHDA and CDR2 is SQIVND (reference sequence). The CDR3 spans 15 residues. The chain's CDR3 is CASSSGWQGHTEQFF. The complete variable domain, with remaining parts taken from reference TRBV19 and TRBJ2-1, reads DGGITQSPKYLFRKEGQNVTLSCEQNLNHDAMYWYRQDPGQGLRLIYYSQIVNDFQKGDIAEGYSVSREKKESFPLTVTSAQKNPTAFYLCASSSGWQGHTEQFFGPGTRLTVL.

The V gene is TRBV28, the J gene TRBJ2-3; TCRdb designates TRBD1, a call that cannot be tested without DNA. The CDR3 is made up of 17 amino acids. Per germline, CDR1 MDHEN and CDR2 SYDVKM. The CDR3 reads CASSFPDRGSNTDTQYF.

This chain joins TRBV9 and TRBJ2-1; TCRdb designates TRBD2, a call that cannot be tested without DNA. The V gene's germline CDR1 is SGDLS and CDR2 YYNGEE. CDR3 length equals 14 residues. The CDR3 reads CASSVGGTYNEQFF.